The rows below give T cell receptor beta chains drawn from one sample of a study of cytomegalovirus exposure and HLA in healthy donors. The data were produced by immunoSEQ multiplex PCR, yet TCRdb's version contains in-frame clones alone and is incomplete. The table includes roughly 120,000 clones, roughly four fifths detected once. The sequenced sample consisted of PBMCs. These receptors were obtained from a male donor in good health and CMV-seropositive. CDR3s leave out the opening cysteine and the closing phenylalanine or tryptophan. The order of the fields is CDR3 protein, V gene, J gene.

CDR3: ASSLGQQETQY
V: TRBV6-5
J: TRBJ2-5

CDR3: AWNLGELF
V: TRBV30
J: TRBJ2-2

CDR3: ATPGGLWRVLYNEQF
V: TRBV27
J: TRBJ2-1

CDR3: ASRLQGADEKLF
V: TRBV28
J: TRBJ1-4

CDR3: ASSGTGGTMTMQPYEQY
V: TRBV28
J: TRBJ2-7

CDR3: ASSDTTSGINRITGELF
V: TRBV2
J: TRBJ2-2

CDR3: ASSPRLAGPYEQY
V: TRBV14
J: TRBJ2-7

CDR3: ASREGGETGELF
V: TRBV28
J: TRBJ2-2

CDR3: ASSPGVEQY
V: TRBV2
J: TRBJ2-7

CDR3: ASSLTGLYNEQF
V: TRBV7-9
J: TRBJ2-1

CDR3: ASSLYQGAHEQY
V: TRBV27
J: TRBJ2-7

CDR3: ASAYAEGANTEAF
V: TRBV27
J: TRBJ1-1

CDR3: ASSHSYTGELF
V: TRBV28
J: TRBJ2-2

CDR3: ASSLIGTGFYEQY
V: TRBV7-3
J: TRBJ2-7

CDR3: ASSRDSYSYEQY
V: TRBV7-3
J: TRBJ2-7

CDR3: ASSQDIEGLAGVLGETQY
V: TRBV4-2
J: TRBJ2-5

CDR3: ASSSPTGEGHYEQY
V: TRBV28
J: TRBJ2-7

CDR3: ASSPHGTGSQETQY
V: TRBV9
J: TRBJ2-5

CDR3: ASSWASGPYEQY
V: TRBV6-5
J: TRBJ2-7

CDR3: ASSLGGGAPTNEQF
V: TRBV5-6
J: TRBJ2-1

CDR3: ASSSKDSFELF
V: TRBV7-9
J: TRBJ1-4

CDR3: ASSSQGAGTEAF
V: TRBV7-2
J: TRBJ1-1

CDR3: AIMGAQGETQY
V: TRBV10-3
J: TRBJ2-5

CDR3: ASIQAGGPVTDTQY
V: TRBV21-1
J: TRBJ2-3

CDR3: AISESEAYEQF
V: TRBV10-3
J: TRBJ2-1